This is a list of T cell receptor beta chains from one sample in a study of blood T cell repertoires in COVID-19. Some clones are missing from TCRdb's copy, which holds only in-frame ones; the method was immunoSEQ multiplex PCR. Of hundreds of thousands of clones in the sample, around 88% were seen once. The source material was peripheral blood. The source of these receptors is a woman aged 25 to 39 with COVID-19, enrolled during active disease. Both conserved end residues are part of each CDR3. D genes are given only for firm matches. A row's size may be missing; if present it is once, few, many or a size class.

d_call	v_call	j_call	clone_size	cdr3_aa	cdr3_nt
TRBD1	TRBV5-6	TRBJ2-5	.	CASSLEGAETQYF	TGTGCCAGCAGCTTGGAGGGGGCGGAGACCCAGTACTTC
.	TRBV5-1	TRBJ1-3	few	CASSLVQGAGNTIYF	TGCGCCAGCAGCTTGGTCCAGGGTGCAGGAAACACCATATATTTT
.	TRBV6-6	TRBJ1-2	once	CASSYSKGNYGYTF	TGTGCCAGCAGTTACTCGAAGGGGAACTATGGCTACACCTTC
.	TRBV27	TRBJ1-6	.	CASSQQGNNSPLHF	TGTGCCAGCAGCCAACAGGGTAATAATTCACCCCTCCACTTT
.	TRBV7-2	TRBJ1-1	.	CASSLRAQARRGTEAFF	TGTGCCAGCAGCTTAAGAGCACAGGCGAGACGTGGCACTGAAGCTTTCTTT
TRBD1	TRBV12-5	TRBJ1-3	.	CASGLRTGVGGNTIYF	TGTGCTAGTGGTTTGCGGACAGGGGTGGGTGGAAACACCATATATTTT
.	TRBV4-3	TRBJ2-7	.	CASSQAQSSGGYEQYF	TGCGCCAGCAGCCAAGCGCAGAGCTCCGGGGGCTACGAGCAGTACTTC
TRBD1	TRBV28	TRBJ1-1	.	CASSLDRDTEAFF	TGTGCCAGCAGCCTTGACAGGGACACTGAAGCTTTCTTT
.	TRBV5-1	TRBJ2-5	.	CASSLGGRETQYF	TGCGCCAGCAGCTTGGGCGGTAGGGAGACCCAGTACTTC
TRBD2	TRBV3-1/TRBV3-2	TRBJ2-2	.	CASSQEYGGDSNTGELFF	TGTGCCAGCAGCCAAGAATACGGGGGGGATTCGAACACCGGGGAGCTGTTTTTT
TRBD1	TRBV19	TRBJ1-1	.	CASSKGTQTGGNAEAFF	TGTGCCAGTAGCAAGGGCACTCAGACAGGGGGCAACGCTGAAGCTTTCTTT
.	TRBV7-6	TRBJ1-1	.	CASSSTGFNTEAFF	TGTGCCAGCAGCTCTACGGGATTCAACACTGAAGCTTTCTTT
TRBD1	TRBV4-3	TRBJ2-7	.	CASSQLDRVSDEQYF	TGCGCCAGCAGCCAACTAGACAGGGTTAGCGACGAGCAGTACTTC
TRBD2	TRBV5-1	TRBJ2-3	.	CANSLEGGPVDTQYF	TGCGCCAACAGCTTGGAGGGAGGGCCGGTAGATACGCAGTATTTT
.	TRBV30	TRBJ1-1	.	CAWNPSLTGEAFF	TGTGCCTGGAACCCCTCTCTCACGGGTGAAGCTTTCTTT
.	TRBV7-9	TRBJ2-7	.	CASSQGLRAGDSREQYF	TGTGCCAGCAGCCAGGGGCTGAGGGCAGGGGATTCGAGGGAGCAGTACTTC
.	TRBV11-3	TRBJ2-1	few	CASSLPIDEQFF	TGTGCCAGCAGCTTACCAATTGATGAGCAGTTCTTC
.	TRBV13	TRBJ2-1	.	CASSPGTGNEQFF	TGTGCCAGCAGCCCTGGAACGGGGAATGAGCAGTTCTTC
TRBD1	TRBV27	TRBJ1-1	once	CASSSGTGGWNTEAFF	TGTGCCAGCAGTTCTGGGACAGGGGGCTGGAACACTGAAGCTTTCTTT
.	TRBV30	TRBJ2-5	many	CAWSLETQYF	TGTGCCTGGAGTCTTGAGACCCAGTACTTC
TRBD2	TRBV30	TRBJ2-1	.	CAWTTSGIAEQFF	TGTGCCTGGACCACTAGCGGGATAGCTGAGCAGTTCTTC
TRBD1	TRBV5-1	TRBJ1-1	.	CASSDLQGANTEAFF	TGCGCCAGCAGCGACTTACAGGGGGCGAACACTGAAGCTTTCTTT
TRBD2	TRBV7-6	TRBJ2-3	.	CASSLGGLAVVTQYF	TGTGCCAGCAGCTTAGGGGGACTAGCGGTTGTTACGCAGTATTTT
TRBD1	TRBV6-5	TRBJ1-1	many	CASRVQGDTEAFF	TGTGCCAGCAGGGTACAGGGGGACACTGAAGCTTTCTTT
TRBD2	TRBV6-4	TRBJ2-1	many	CATQDGTSNEQFF	TGTGCCACCCAAGACGGGACTAGTAATGAGCAGTTCTTC
TRBD2	TRBV7-8	TRBJ2-7	.	CASSLVRGGRYEQYF	TGTGCCAGCAGCTTAGTTCGCGGGGGGAGATACGAGCAGTACTTC
TRBD1	TRBV18	TRBJ2-2	.	CASSRDRVSWPGELFF	TGTGCCAGCTCACGTGACAGGGTATCATGGCCCGGGGAGCTGTTTTTT
TRBD1	TRBV2	TRBJ2-1	.	CASDLSGQGYNEQFF	TGTGCCAGCGACCTTTCCGGACAGGGCTACAATGAGCAGTTCTTC
.	TRBV5-1	TRBJ2-3	.	CASSWGPWVGRGTDTQYF	TGCGCCAGCAGCTGGGGGCCCTGGGTCGGGCGGGGCACAGATACGCAGTATTTT
.	TRBV4-3	TRBJ2-2	once	CASSQEFVTGELFF	TGCGCCAGCAGCCAAGAATTCGTCACCGGGGAGCTGTTTTTT
TRBD2	TRBV7-2	TRBJ2-7	.	CASSAGLAGGPDEQYF	TGTGCCAGCAGCGCAGGACTAGCGGGGGGGCCCGACGAGCAGTACTTC
TRBD1	TRBV29-1	TRBJ1-2	once	CSVEGGTVPKRTYGYTF	TGCAGCGTTGAAGGTGGGACAGTCCCCAAAAGAACCTATGGCTACACCTTC
.	TRBV5-5	TRBJ2-5	.	CASSFGAGRGQETQYF	TGTGCCAGCAGCTTTGGGGCGGGGCGGGGACAAGAGACCCAGTACTTC
.	TRBV6-5	TRBJ1-1	.	CASSRGQKNSEAFF	TGTGCCAGCAGCCGAGGACAGAAGAACAGTGAAGCTTTCTTT
.	TRBV21-1	TRBJ1-2	once	CASSKAGQRPSNYGYTF	TGTGCCAGCAGCAAAGCGGGACAGCGGCCCTCGAACTATGGCTACACCTTC
TRBD1	TRBV5-1	TRBJ2-2	.	CASSPDREAGELFF	TGCGCCAGCAGCCCGGACAGGGAGGCCGGGGAGCTGTTTTTT
TRBD1	TRBV6-2/TRBV6-3	TRBJ2-2	.	CASSYPPGQTNTGELFF	TGTGCCAGCAGTTACCCCCCGGGACAGACGAACACCGGGGAGCTGTTTTTT
TRBD1	TRBV19	TRBJ1-2	.	CASTTGGARESYTF	TGTGCCTCGACGACAGGGGGCGCACGGGAAAGCTACACCTTC